This T cell receptor (beta chain) appears in the sequencing data of a study of monozygotic twins with inflammatory bowel disease. Notes on the study in general: Those with IBD had lower TCRbeta diversity (inverse Simpson) than their healthy co-twins did. Similarity of repertoires did not differ between concordant and discordant twins, possibly from limited power.

Germline CDR1 reads MNHNS; CDR2 reads SASEGT. The CDR3 contains 15 residues. To note about this clonotype: What it binds is unknown.

Each CDR3 protein gets one entry in TCRdb, which reprocessed the 5' RACE reads and gives no DNA. The sample spans some 400,000 distinct CDR3 sequences; the ten largest clones claim 2% to 2.5%. The receptor was derived from a human donor with ulcerative colitis or Crohn's disease, or a healthy co-twin of an affected twin (not recorded which). The chain employs TRBV6-1 and TRBJ2-1. Sequencing input: blood. The CDR3 loop is CASSEAGRYYNEQFF.